A selection of T cell receptor beta chains follows, all from one sample in a study of a mutant IDH1 vaccine in newly diagnosed glioma. Method: immunoSEQ multiplex PCR; TCRdb's copy keeps in-frame clones and lacks some. The table has 35,000 to 40,000 clones, roughly 92% seen once; the top ten hold about a sixth. The sequencing here drew on PBMCs, taken from a glioma patient treated with radiotherapy, temozolomide or both. The receptors originated from a man in his late teens or twenties with glioma. Each CDR3 is given with its conserved first and last residue. The order of the fields is D gene, V gene, J gene, CDR3 length, clone size, CDR3 protein, CDR3 DNA. A D gene is named only where the DNA matches it firmly. Only some rows state a clone size, as once, few, many or a class for expanded clones.

NA	TRBV9	TRBJ1-1	14	NA	CASSPGGRSPEAFF	TGTGCCAGCAGCCCCGGGGGTAGGAGCCCTGAAGCTTTCTTT
NA	TRBV9	TRBJ2-7	16	once	CASLVKESDNSYEQYF	TGTGCCAGCTTGGTGAAGGAAAGTGATAACTCCTACGAGCAGTACTTC
TRBD1	TRBV28	TRBJ1-6	14	NA	CASNQQGGNSPLHF	TGTGCCAGCAACCAACAGGGGGGGAATTCACCCCTCCACTTT
NA	TRBV5-8	TRBJ2-1	13	NA	CASSMDRYNEQFF	TGTGCCAGCAGCATGGACAGATACAATGAGCAGTTCTTC
TRBD1	TRBV18	TRBJ1-1	16	NA	CASSGVGTGGNTEAFF	TGTGCCAGCTCAGGAGTGGGGACAGGAGGGAACACTGAAGCTTTCTTT
NA	TRBV7-9	TRBJ1-4	14	NA	CASSLGQGNEKLFF	TGTGCCAGCAGCTTAGGGCAGGGGAATGAAAAACTGTTTTTT
NA	TRBV18	TRBJ2-5	13	NA	CASSPAIQETQYF	TGTGCCAGCTCACCTGCTATCCAAGAGACCCAGTACTTC
NA	TRBV30	TRBJ2-6	21	NA	CAWSLPGLRYAENSGANVLTF	TGTGCCTGGAGCCTCCCCGGGTTGAGGTATGCAGAAAACTCTGGGGCCAACGTCCTGACTTTC
NA	TRBV6-1	TRBJ1-4	14	NA	CASSGRLSSEKLFF	TGTGCCAGCAGTGGGCGGCTCTCTAGCGAAAAACTGTTTTTT
TRBD2	TRBV30	TRBJ2-3	14	NA	CAWRLAGGPDTQYF	TGTGCCTGGAGACTAGCGGGAGGACCAGATACGCAGTATTTT
NA	TRBV6-5	TRBJ2-2	15	once	CASSYSAINTGELFF	TGTGCCAGCAGTTACAGCGCAATAAACACCGGGGAGCTGTTTTTT
TRBD2	TRBV5-5	TRBJ2-2	14	NA	CASIDPRGAGELFF	TGTGCCAGCATTGACCCCCGGGGGGCCGGGGAGCTGTTTTTT
NA	TRBV5-4	TRBJ1-2	15	NA	CASSWSQVGYDGYTF	TGTGCCAGCAGCTGGTCACAGGTGGGCTACGATGGCTACACCTTC
NA	TRBV6-1	TRBJ2-7	12	NA	CASSDTVYEQYF	TGTGCCAGCAGTGATACGGTTTACGAGCAGTACTTC
NA	TRBV7-9	TRBJ2-5	11	NA	CASGTRETQYF	TGTGCCAGCGGAACCAGGGAGACCCAGTACTTC
TRBD1	TRBV30	TRBJ2-1	13	NA	CAWSSGQGGEQFF	TGTGCCTGGAGTTCCGGACAGGGCGGTGAGCAGTTCTTC
NA	TRBV27	TRBJ1-1	12	NA	CASRFSGGAVIF	TGTGCCAGCAGGTTTTCGGGGGGAGCGGTTATCTTT
NA	TRBV15	TRBJ1-2	16	NA	CATSTRRDIAQGGYTF	TGTGCCACCAGCACCCGCCGGGACATCGCTCAGGGGGGCTACACCTTC
NA	TRBV9	TRBJ2-6	16	NA	CASSFSGATGANVLTF	TGTGCCAGCAGCTTCTCAGGTGCAACTGGGGCCAACGTCCTGACTTTC
NA	TRBV12-5	TRBJ1-2	14	NA	CASGLGTVGGVYTF	TGTGCTAGTGGTTTGGGGACAGTGGGGGGAGTCTACACCTTC
TRBD2	TRBV7-2	TRBJ2-7	19	NA	CASSPVTGTSGIVSYEQYF	TGTGCCAGCAGCCCAGTAACCGGGACTAGCGGGATTGTGTCCTACGAGCAGTACTTC
NA	TRBV7-2	TRBJ2-6	18	NA	CASSPGTLSLSGANVLTF	TGTGCCAGCAGCCCCGGAACTCTCTCTCTCTCTGGGGCCAACGTCCTGACTTTC
NA	TRBV20-1	TRBJ2-7	11	NA	CSARFMYEQYF	TGCAGTGCTAGGTTTATGTACGAGCAGTACTTC
TRBD1	TRBV29-1	TRBJ2-1	13	NA	CSVRDSTSMEQFF	TGCAGCGTCCGGGACAGTACTTCAATGGAGCAGTTCTTC
NA	TRBV9	TRBJ1-1	13	NA	CASSVGRNTEAFF	TGTGCCAGCAGCGTAGGGAGGAACACTGAAGCTTTCTTT